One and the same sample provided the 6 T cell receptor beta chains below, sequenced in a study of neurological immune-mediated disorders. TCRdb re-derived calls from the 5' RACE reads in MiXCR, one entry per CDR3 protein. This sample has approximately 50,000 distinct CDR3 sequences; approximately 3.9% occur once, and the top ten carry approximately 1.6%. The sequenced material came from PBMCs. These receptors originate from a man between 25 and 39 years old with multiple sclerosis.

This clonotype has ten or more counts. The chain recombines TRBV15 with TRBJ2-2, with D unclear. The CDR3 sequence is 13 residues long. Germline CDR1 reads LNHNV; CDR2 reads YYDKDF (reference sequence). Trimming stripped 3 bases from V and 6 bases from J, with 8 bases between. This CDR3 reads CATSSAWSGELFF. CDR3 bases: TGTGCCACCAGCAGTGCCTGGTCCGGGGAGCTGTTTTTT.

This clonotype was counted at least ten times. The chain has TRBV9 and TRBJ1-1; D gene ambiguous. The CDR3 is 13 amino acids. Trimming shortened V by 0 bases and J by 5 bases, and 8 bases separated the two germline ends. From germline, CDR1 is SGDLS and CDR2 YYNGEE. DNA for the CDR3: TGTGCCAGCAGCGTAGCTACGGGGACTGAAGCTTTCTTT. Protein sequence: CASSVATGTEAFF.

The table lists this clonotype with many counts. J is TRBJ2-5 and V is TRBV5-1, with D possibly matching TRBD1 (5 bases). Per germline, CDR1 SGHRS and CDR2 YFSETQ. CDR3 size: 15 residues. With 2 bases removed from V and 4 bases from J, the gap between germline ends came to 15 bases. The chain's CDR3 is CASSLVGVSGETQYF. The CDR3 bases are TGCGCCAGCAGCTTAGTAGGGGTCTCCGGAGAGACCCAGTACTTC.

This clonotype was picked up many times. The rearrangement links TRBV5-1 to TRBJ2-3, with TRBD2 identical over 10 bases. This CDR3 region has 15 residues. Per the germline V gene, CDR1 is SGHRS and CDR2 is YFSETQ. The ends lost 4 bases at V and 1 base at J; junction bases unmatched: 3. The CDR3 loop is CASSPGTSGTDTQYF. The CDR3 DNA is TGCGCCAGCAGCCCCGGGACTAGCGGCACAGATACGCAGTATTTT. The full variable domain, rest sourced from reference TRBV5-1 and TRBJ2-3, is KAGVTQTPRYLIKTRGQQVTLSCSPISGHRSVSWYQQTPGQGLQFLFEYFSETQRNKGNFPGRFSGRQFSNSRSEMNVSTLELGDSALYLCASSPGTSGTDTQYFGPGTRLTVL.

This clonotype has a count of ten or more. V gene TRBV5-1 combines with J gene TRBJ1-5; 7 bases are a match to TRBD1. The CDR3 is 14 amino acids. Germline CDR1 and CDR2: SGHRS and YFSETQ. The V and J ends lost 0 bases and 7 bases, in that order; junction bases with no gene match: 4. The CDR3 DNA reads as TGCGCCAGCAGCTTGGTTGCAGGGGGGCAGCCCCAGCATTTT. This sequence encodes CASSLVAGGQPQHF.

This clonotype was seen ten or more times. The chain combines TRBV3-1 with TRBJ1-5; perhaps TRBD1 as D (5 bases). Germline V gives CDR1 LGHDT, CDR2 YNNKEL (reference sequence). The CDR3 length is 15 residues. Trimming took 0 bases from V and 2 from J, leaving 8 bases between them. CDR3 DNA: TGTGCCAGCAGCCAAGAGCAGGGAGGCAATCAGCCCCAGCATTTT. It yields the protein CASSQEQGGNQPQHF.